This T cell receptor beta chain comes out of a study of T cell responses to AZD1222 COVID-19 vaccine. Overall study results and limits: There were mostly white British donors and more females than males, and clonal diversity was possibly underestimated. With dominance at 160-218 and 743-854, vaccine-associated CD4 TCRs spanned spike.

Sequencing used immunoSEQ multiplex PCR; TCRdb keeps in-frame clones, though not all of them. The profile shows approximately 130,000 clones, 92% of them singletons. Turning to this clone: Antigen unknown.

CDR3 length equals 14 residues. Trimming left V 2 bases short and J 1 base short, with 3 bases between. Germline V lookup: CDR1 MNHEY, CDR2 SMNVEV (reference sequence). Sequenced here: peripheral blood, sampled on day 0 of AZD1222 vaccination. This clonotype was sampled from an adult in good health. The rearrangement joins TRBV27 to TRBJ2-6; unclear D gene. CDR3 DNA: TGTGCCAGCAGTTTAGGGTCTGGGGCCAACGTCCTGACTTTC. The encoded protein is CASSLGSGANVLTF.